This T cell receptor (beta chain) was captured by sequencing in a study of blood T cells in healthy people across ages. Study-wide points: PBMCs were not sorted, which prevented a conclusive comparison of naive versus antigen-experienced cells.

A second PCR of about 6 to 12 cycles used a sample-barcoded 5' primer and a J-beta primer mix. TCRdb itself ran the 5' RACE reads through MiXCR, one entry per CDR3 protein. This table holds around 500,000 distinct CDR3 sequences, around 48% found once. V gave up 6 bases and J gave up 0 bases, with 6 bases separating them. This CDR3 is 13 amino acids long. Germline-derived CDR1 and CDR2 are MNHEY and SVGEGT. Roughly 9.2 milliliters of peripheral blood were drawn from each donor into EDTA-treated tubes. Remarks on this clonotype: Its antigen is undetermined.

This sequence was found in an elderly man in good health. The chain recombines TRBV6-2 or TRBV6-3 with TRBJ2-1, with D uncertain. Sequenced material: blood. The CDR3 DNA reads TGTGCCAGCAGAGAGGACTCCTACAATGAGCAGTTCTTC. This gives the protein CASREDSYNEQFF.